This TCR beta chain was sequenced for a study of T cell repertoires in cytomegalovirus infection (dated by TCRdb to between 2018 and 2021). Describing the broader study: Because public TCR beta signatures pointed to carriage of CMV infection together with the matching HLA type, the HLA type of each donor mattered for the analysis. Points the paper makes about the study in general: The ex vivo response was dominated by HLA-C-restricted CMV-specific TCR beta clonotypes, which also provided the single most frequent clonotype in two of eight donors. Carriers of CMV infection plus the relevant HLA type were discriminated by the cumulative frequency of public TCR beta family members in the study cohort and in an independent roughly 400-donor cohort.

Instrument used: Illumina HiSeq 1500. The public sequencing data were trimmed at Q25 with fastp and processed into clonotypes with MiXCR by TCRdb, which kept only in-frame beta chains. Each CDR3 protein gets just one entry, which takes the most common genes and DNA from the rows behind it. In all, the sample holds 150,000 to 200,000 distinct CDR3 sequences, and approximately 20% of those were seen once. Together, the top ten hold around 3.1% of the sample. The germline V gene encodes CDR1 SGHVS and CDR2 FQNEAQ. Trimming removed 1 base from V and 6 bases from J; the gene matches leave 6 bases unexplained. Counted from cysteine to phenylalanine, this CDR3 has 15 amino acids. Only the CDR3 DNA is retained, 45 bases long and in frame from the first base. In regard to this clonotype: It has no known antigen specificity. Base qualities were left out, and no much larger clone turns up one base away.

What was sequenced was PBMCs. The TCR comes from a human donor in good health (CMV status not recorded). Some clones in this sample may be carry-over from other donors' samples. Rearrangement joined TRBV7-8 to TRBJ2-1; TRBD1 aligns with 7 central bases. The bases read TGTGCCAGCAGCTTAGGACAGGGTTACCTCAATGAGCAGTTCTTC. The resulting protein is CASSLGQGYLNEQFF.